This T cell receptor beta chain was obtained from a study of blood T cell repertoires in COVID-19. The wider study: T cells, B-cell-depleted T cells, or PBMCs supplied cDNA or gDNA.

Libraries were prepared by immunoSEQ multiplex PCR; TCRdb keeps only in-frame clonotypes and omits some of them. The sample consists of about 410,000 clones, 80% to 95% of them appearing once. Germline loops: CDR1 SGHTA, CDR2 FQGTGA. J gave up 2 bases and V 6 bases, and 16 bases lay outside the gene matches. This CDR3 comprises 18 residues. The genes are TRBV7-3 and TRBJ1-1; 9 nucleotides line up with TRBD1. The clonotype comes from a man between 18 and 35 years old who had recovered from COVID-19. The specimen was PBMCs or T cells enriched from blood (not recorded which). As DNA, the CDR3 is TGTGCCAGCAGTACCTCAAGCGGGGACAGGGACGGAAACACTGAAGCTTTCTTT. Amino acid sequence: CASSTSSGDRDGNTEAFF.